One and the same sample provided the 8 T cell receptor beta chains below, sequenced in a study of blood T cell repertoires in COVID-19. The data were produced by immunoSEQ multiplex PCR, yet TCRdb's version contains in-frame clones alone and is incomplete. Among 110,000 to 150,000 clones listed, roughly 84% were seen once. The specimen was PBMCs or T cells enriched from blood (not recorded which). These receptors originate from a man aged 35 to 55 with acute COVID-19.

The chain uses TRBV7-2 and TRBJ2-1; 12 positions agree with TRBD2. The CDR3 is made up of 16 amino acids. The V gene's germline CDR1 is SGHTA and CDR2 FQGNSA. Unmatched junction bases numbered 6, after V lost 2 bases and J lost 7 bases. CDR3 sequence reads: CASSLLTSGGHNEQFF. Here the CDR3 DNA reads TGTGCCAGCAGCTTATTGACTAGCGGGGGCCATAATGAGCAGTTCTTC. Using reference TRBV7-2 and TRBJ2-1 for the parts outside the CDR3, the full variable domain is GAGVSQSPSNKVTEKGKDVELRCDPISGHTALYWYRQSLGQGLEFLIYFQGNSAPDKSGLPSDRFSAERTGGSVSTLTIQRTQQEDSAVYLCASSLLTSGGHNEQFFGPGTRLTVL.

The chain links TRBV19 to TRBJ1-6; D uncertain. Germline V gene sequence: CDR1 LNHDA, CDR2 SQIVND (reference sequence). CDR3 length: 16 residues. The V end was cut by 6 bases, the J end by 3 bases, with 15 bases between. The CDR3 here is CASSQETERYNSPLHF. The CDR3, as DNA: TGTGCCAGTAGCCAAGAAACGGAGCGCTATAATTCACCCCTCCACTTT. Using reference TRBV19 and TRBJ1-6 for the parts outside the CDR3, the full variable domain is DGGITQSPKYLFRKEGQNVTLSCEQNLNHDAMYWYRQDPGQGLRLIYYSQIVNDFQKGDIAEGYSVSREKKESFPLTVTSAQKNPTAFYLCASSQETERYNSPLHFGNGTRLTVT.

J is TRBJ2-7 and V is TRBV4-2, with D perhaps matching TRBD1 (6 bases). This CDR3 spans 14 amino acids. V was shortened by 0 bases and J by 3 bases, with 9 bases between the two germline ends. Germline CDR1 and CDR2: LGHNA and YNFKEQ. The CDR3 loop is CASSQEKGDYEQYF. In DNA, the CDR3 is TGTGCCAGCAGCCAAGAGAAGGGGGACTACGAGCAGTACTTC.

The V call is TRBV27, the J call TRBJ2-3; D might be TRBD2 (5 bases). Germline CDR1 MNHEY, CDR2 SMNVEV (reference sequence). This CDR3 is built from 15 residues. Trimming removed 2 bases from V and 4 bases from J, with 13 bases in between. CDR3 sequence reads: CASSLDYQAPDTQYF. The CDR3 nucleotides read TGTGCCAGCAGTTTAGACTACCAAGCACCAGATACGCAGTATTTT.

This chain connects TRBV19 to TRBJ2-2, with 8 bases matching TRBD2. The CDR3 has 16 amino acids. The V segment lost 3 bases and the J segment 6 bases; nucleotides outside the gene matches: 9. In germline, CDR1 is LNHDA, CDR2 SQIVND (reference sequence). CDR3 DNA: TGTGCCAGTAGTATCGGTGCGGGAGGACTTTCCGGGGAGCTGTTTTTT. It codes for CASSIGAGGLSGELFF.

This clone has more than one count but fewer than ten. Different DNA sequences within this sample yield the same CDR3. The V gene is TRBV7-2, the J gene TRBJ2-7; the match to TRBD2 covers 7 bases. V was pared by 1 base and J by 3 bases, with 3 bases of the junction left unmatched. The CDR3 has 14 amino acids. CDR1 SGHTA and CDR2 FQGNSA come from the germline V gene. CDR3 sequence (DNA): TGTGCCAGCAGCTTAGACGGGGGGAACTACGAGCAGTACTTC. Encoded protein: CASSLDGGNYEQYF.

J is TRBJ2-2 and V is TRBV2; D may be TRBD1 (5 bases). Germline CDR1 and CDR2: SNHLY and FYNNEI. V was clipped by 2 bases and J by 5 bases, with 9 bases between them. The CDR3 loop spans 14 amino acids. The CDR3 loop is CASSEIRGTGELFF. CDR3 in DNA: TGTGCCAGCAGTGAAATTAGGGGAACCGGGGAGCTGTTTTTT.

This chain joins TRBV5-8 and TRBJ2-3; D uncertain. From germline, CDR1 is SGHTS and CDR2 YDEGEE. V lost 1 base and J lost 2, with 8 bases in between. The CDR3 totals 14 residues. CDR3 nucleotide sequence: TGTGCCAGCAGCTTGATGCCGGTCACAGATACGCAGTATTTT. It encodes CASSLMPVTDTQYF.